This T cell receptor beta chain was identified in a study of blood T cell repertoires in COVID-19. This clone occurred a few times. The CDR3 has 13 amino acids. The V end was cut by 2 bases, the J end by 7 bases, with 11 bases between. Study processing details: Using reference gene primer amplification, nucleated cell counts were estimated. The assay was immunoSEQ multiplex PCR, and TCRdb's table has in-frame clones only and misses some. For V, J and clone size, that table is used; D and trimming come from the DNA. The sample has 35,000 to 45,000 clones; over 60% are singletons. The V gene is TRBV12-3 or TRBV12-4, the J gene TRBJ2-5; possible D gene TRBD1, 6 bases. Specimen: peripheral blood. The source of this sequence is a man aged 55 to 70 with active COVID-19. CDR3 loop: CASSLQNRVTQYF. CDR3 nucleotides: TGTGCCAGCAGTTTACAAAACAGGGTGACCCAGTACTTC.